The rows below give T cell receptor beta chains drawn from one sample of a study of blood T cell repertoires in COVID-19. Some clones are missing from TCRdb's copy, which holds only in-frame ones; the method was immunoSEQ multiplex PCR. The table includes around 77,000 clones, 70% to 90% detected once. The sample taken for sequencing was peripheral blood. Receptor source: a man between 65 and 85 years old with active or convalescent COVID-19. The CDR3 runs from the conserved cysteine through the conserved F or W. D genes are given only for firm matches. Size is stated for part of the rows, as once, few or many counts, or as a class when the clone is expanded.

>TRBJ1-1|-|-|TRBV5-6
CASSLGRAGQAFF
TGTGCCAGCAGCTTGGGCAGGGCCGGGCAAGCTTTCTTT
>TRBJ2-7|TRBD1|-|TRBV7-3
CASSLDRGYEQYF
TGTGCCAGCAGCTTAGACAGGGGCTACGAGCAGTACTTC
>TRBJ1-2|TRBD1|few|TRBV6-1
CASSEQGVYGYTF
TGTGCCAGCAGTGAACAGGGGGTCTATGGCTACACCTTC
>TRBJ1-2|-|-|TRBV16
CASVPRGTNYGYTF
TGTGCCAGCGTCCCTAGGGGAACTAACTATGGCTACACCTTC
>TRBJ1-2|-|few|TRBV14
CASSQDGGNGYTF
TGTGCCAGCAGCCAAGATGGAGGGAACGGCTACACCTTC
>TRBJ2-1|TRBD2|-|TRBV7-9
CASSLTLAGGRSSYNEQFF
TGTGCCAGCAGCTTAACACTAGCGGGAGGGAGGAGCTCCTACAATGAGCAGTTCTTC
>TRBJ1-1|TRBD1|few|TRBV5-1
CASSRGQGMNTEAFF
TGCGCCAGCAGCAGGGGACAGGGGATGAACACTGAAGCTTTCTTT
>TRBJ2-3|TRBD1|-|TRBV19
CASSTGTGDADTQYF
TGTGCCAGTAGTACCGGGACAGGGGATGCAGATACGCAGTATTTT
>TRBJ1-1|-|-|TRBV7-6
CASSLERGTEAFF
TGTGCCAGCAGCTTAGAGAGGGGGACTGAAGCTTTCTTT
>TRBJ2-4|TRBD1|-|TRBV3-1/TRBV3-2
CASSQVTGDLAKNIQYF
TGTGCCAGCAGCCAAGTGACAGGGGACTTAGCCAAAAACATTCAGTACTTC
>TRBJ1-5|TRBD1|-|TRBV3-1/TRBV3-2
CASSPGAGGQPQHF
TGTGCCAGCAGCCCGGGGGCAGGGGGACAGCCCCAGCATTTT
>TRBJ1-2|-|-|TRBV5-4
CASGSRGTVNYGYTF
TGTGCCAGCGGATCCCGGGGGACGGTAAACTATGGCTACACCTTC
>TRBJ2-1|TRBD2|few|TRBV27
CASSSRLAGGDEQFF
TGTGCCAGCAGTTCCAGACTAGCGGGAGGCGATGAGCAGTTCTTC
>TRBJ2-7|-|-|TRBV4-1
CASSQVTGSIHEQYF
TGCGCCAGCAGCCAAGTTACAGGGTCGATCCACGAGCAGTACTTC
>TRBJ1-2|-|few|TRBV18
CASSPREGGYTF
TGTGCCAGCTCACCCCGTGAGGGTGGCTACACCTTC
>TRBJ2-2|TRBD2|-|TRBV28
CASTIAGVNTGELFF
TGTGCCAGCACAATAGCGGGAGTGAACACCGGGGAGCTGTTTTTT
>TRBJ1-3|-|-|TRBV5-1
CASSLGRDYMVSGNTIYF
TGCGCCAGCAGCTTAGGCCGGGACTATATGGTCTCCGGAAACACCATATATTTT
>TRBJ2-1|TRBD2|-|TRBV3-1/TRBV3-2
CARGVGREAYNEQFF
TGTGCCAGGGGTGTCGGGAGGGAAGCCTACAATGAGCAGTTCTTC
>TRBJ2-1|-|few|TRBV9
CASSVGAFSYNEQFF
TGTGCCAGCAGCGTTGGGGCCTTCTCCTACAATGAGCAGTTCTTC
>TRBJ2-7|-|few|TRBV28
CASSPVAGLYEQYF
TGTGCCAGCAGCCCCGTTGCGGGACTCTACGAGCAGTACTTC
>TRBJ1-1|TRBD1|-|TRBV5-1
CASSLTGDTEAFF
TGCGCCAGCAGCCTGACAGGGGACACTGAAGCTTTCTTT
>TRBJ1-5|-|-|TRBV7-2
CASSFTDLNQPQHF
TGTGCCAGCAGCTTTACAGACCTAAATCAGCCCCAGCATTTT
>TRBJ1-6|-|-|TRBV27
CASSVQGFNSPLHF
TGTGCCAGCAGTGTACAGGGTTTTAATTCACCCCTCCACTTT
>TRBJ2-7|TRBD2|-|TRBV7-6
CASSSGLAGGAEQYF
TGTGCCAGCAGCTCGGGACTAGCGGGAGGGGCCGAGCAGTACTTC
>TRBJ1-2|TRBD1|-|TRBV5-1
CASSVTGVSYGYTF
TGCGCCAGCAGCGTCACAGGGGTGAGCTATGGCTACACCTTC
>TRBJ1-5|-|few|TRBV20-1
CSASSEISNQPQHF
TGCAGTGCTAGTTCGGAGATTAGCAATCAGCCCCAGCATTTT
>TRBJ1-6|TRBD1|-|TRBV5-1
CASSPLGQALHF
TGCGCCAGCAGCCCATTGGGACAGGCCCTCCACTTT
>TRBJ2-2|TRBD2|-|TRBV28
CASSFVASGNTGELFF
TGTGCCAGCAGTTTTGTGGCTAGCGGGAACACCGGGGAGCTGTTTTTT
>TRBJ1-5|-|-|TRBV28
CASSSTRDSDNQPQHF
TGTGCCAGCAGTTCCACCCGCGACAGTGACAATCAGCCCCAGCATTTT
>TRBJ1-2|TRBD1|-|TRBV30
CAWSVPGGGNYGYTF
TGTGCCTGGAGTGTACCAGGGGGCGGTAACTATGGCTACACCTTC
>TRBJ1-6|-|-|TRBV11-2
CASSSKRQIANSPLHF
TGTGCCAGCAGCTCGAAACGACAGATCGCCAATTCACCCCTCCACTTT
>TRBJ2-2|-|-|TRBV11-1
CASSTRDSNTGELFF
TGTGCCAGCAGCACCCGGGACTCCAACACCGGGGAGCTGTTTTTT
>TRBJ1-5|-|-|TRBV6-5
CASSYVGGGPQHF
TGTGCCAGCAGTTACGTGGGGGGTGGGCCCCAGCATTTT
>TRBJ1-5|TRBD1|-|TRBV7-9
CASSKDRVQPQHF
TGTGCCAGCAGCAAAGACAGGGTTCAGCCCCAGCATTTT
>TRBJ1-3|TRBD1|-|TRBV11-2
CASSARQGGSGNTIYF
TGTGCCAGCAGCGCCCGACAGGGGGGCTCTGGAAACACCATATATTTT
>TRBJ1-5|TRBD1|-|TRBV24-1
CATSDDRGRPNSNQPQHF
TGTGCCACCAGTGACGACAGGGGGAGGCCTAATAGCAATCAGCCCCAGCATTTT
>TRBJ2-2|TRBD1|-|TRBV3-1/TRBV3-2
CASSQRQGWGTGELFF
TGTGCCAGCAGCCAGAGACAGGGGTGGGGAACCGGGGAGCTGTTTTTT
>TRBJ1-2|-|-|TRBV7-2
CASSLGVRAGYTF
TGTGCCAGCAGCTTAGGGGTCAGGGCTGGCTACACCTTC
>TRBJ2-5|-|-|TRBV19
CASSRGTHSQETQYF
TGTGCCAGTAGTAGGGGGACTCACTCTCAAGAGACCCAGTACTTC
>TRBJ2-1|TRBD2|-|TRBV18
CASSRTSGTSYNEQFF
TGTGCCAGCTCACGGACTAGCGGGACTTCCTACAATGAGCAGTTCTTC
>TRBJ2-1|TRBD2|once|TRBV11-3
CASSPGGGYNEQFF
TGTGCCAGCAGCCCGGGGGGGGGATACAATGAGCAGTTCTTC
>TRBJ2-5|-|-|TRBV6-5
CASHPPAGRQETQYF
TGTGCCAGCCACCCCCCGGCAGGGCGACAAGAGACCCAGTACTTC
>TRBJ1-1|TRBD1|-|TRBV29-1
CSVGELDRGSGAFF
TGCAGCGTTGGAGAACTAGACAGGGGCTCGGGGGCTTTCTTT
>TRBJ1-3|-|-|TRBV11-1
CASSLTRYSGNTIYF
TGTGCCAGCAGCCTTACACGATACTCTGGAAACACCATATATTTT
>TRBJ1-2|-|-|TRBV4-2
CASSQPTGRSGYTF
TGTGCCAGCAGCCAACCCACAGGGAGAAGTGGCTACACCTTC
>TRBJ2-2|-|-|TRBV3-1/TRBV3-2
CASSQGLTNTGELFF
TGTGCCAGCAGCCAAGGGCTCACGAACACCGGGGAGCTGTTTTTT
>TRBJ2-1|TRBD2|-|TRBV9
CASSVTSGRYNEQFF
TGTGCCAGCAGCGTTACTAGCGGGAGATACAATGAGCAGTTCTTC